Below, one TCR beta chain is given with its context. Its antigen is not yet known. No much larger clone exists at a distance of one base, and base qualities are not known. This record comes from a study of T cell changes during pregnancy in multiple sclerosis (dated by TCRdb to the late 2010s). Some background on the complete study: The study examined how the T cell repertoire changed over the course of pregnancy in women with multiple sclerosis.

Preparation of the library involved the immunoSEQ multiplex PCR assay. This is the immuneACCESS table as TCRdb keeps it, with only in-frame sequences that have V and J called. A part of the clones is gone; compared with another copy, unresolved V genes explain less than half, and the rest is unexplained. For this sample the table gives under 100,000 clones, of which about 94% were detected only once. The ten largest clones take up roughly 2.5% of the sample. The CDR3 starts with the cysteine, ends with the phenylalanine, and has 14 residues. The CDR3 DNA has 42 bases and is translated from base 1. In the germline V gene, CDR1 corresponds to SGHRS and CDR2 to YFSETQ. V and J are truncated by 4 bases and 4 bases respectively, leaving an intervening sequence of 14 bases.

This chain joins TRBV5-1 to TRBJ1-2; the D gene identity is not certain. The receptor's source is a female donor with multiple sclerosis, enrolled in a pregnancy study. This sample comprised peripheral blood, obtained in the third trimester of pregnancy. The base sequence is TGCGCCAGCAGCAGTCCGGGATCGGCCTATGGCTACACCTTC. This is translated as CASSSPGSAYGYTF.